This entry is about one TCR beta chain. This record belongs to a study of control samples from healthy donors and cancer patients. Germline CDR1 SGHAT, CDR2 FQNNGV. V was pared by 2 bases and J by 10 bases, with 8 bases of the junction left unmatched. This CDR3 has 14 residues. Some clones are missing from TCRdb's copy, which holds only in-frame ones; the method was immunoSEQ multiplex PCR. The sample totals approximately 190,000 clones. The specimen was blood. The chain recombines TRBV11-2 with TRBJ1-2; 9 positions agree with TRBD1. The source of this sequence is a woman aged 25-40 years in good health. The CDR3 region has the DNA TGTGCCAGCAGCTTAATTTATGGGACAGGGTCCTACACCTTC. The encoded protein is CASSLIYGTGSYTF.